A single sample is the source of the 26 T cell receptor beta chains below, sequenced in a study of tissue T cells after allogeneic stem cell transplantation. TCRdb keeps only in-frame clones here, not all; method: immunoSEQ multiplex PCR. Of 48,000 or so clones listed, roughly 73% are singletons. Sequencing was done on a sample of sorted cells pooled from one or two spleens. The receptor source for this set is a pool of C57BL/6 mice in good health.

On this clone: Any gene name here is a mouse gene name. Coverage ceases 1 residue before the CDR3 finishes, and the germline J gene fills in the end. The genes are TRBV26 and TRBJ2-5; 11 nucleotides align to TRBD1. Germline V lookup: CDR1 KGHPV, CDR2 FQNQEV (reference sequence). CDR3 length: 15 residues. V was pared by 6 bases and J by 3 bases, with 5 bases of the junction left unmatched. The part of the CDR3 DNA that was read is TGTGCCAGCAGACCGGGGACAGGGGGGCAAGACACCCAGTAC. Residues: CASRPGTGGQDTQY. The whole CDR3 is CASRPGTGGQDTQYF. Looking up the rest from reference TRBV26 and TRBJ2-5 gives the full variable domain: NSKVIQTPRYLVKGQGQKAKMRCIPEKGHPVVFWYQQNKNNEFKFLINFQNQEVLQQIDMTEKRFSAECPSNSPCSLEIQSSEAGDSALYLCASRPGTGGQDTQYFGPGTRLLVL.

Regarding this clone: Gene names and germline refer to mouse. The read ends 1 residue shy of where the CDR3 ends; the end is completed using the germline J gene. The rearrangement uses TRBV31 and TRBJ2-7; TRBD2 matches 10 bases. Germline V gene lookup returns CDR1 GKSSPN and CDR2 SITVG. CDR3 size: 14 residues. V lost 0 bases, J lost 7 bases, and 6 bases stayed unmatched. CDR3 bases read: TGTGCCTGGAGTCTCCCTGGGGGGGCGGGGGAACAGTAC. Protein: CAWSLPGGAGEQY. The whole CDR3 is CAWSLPGGAGEQYF.

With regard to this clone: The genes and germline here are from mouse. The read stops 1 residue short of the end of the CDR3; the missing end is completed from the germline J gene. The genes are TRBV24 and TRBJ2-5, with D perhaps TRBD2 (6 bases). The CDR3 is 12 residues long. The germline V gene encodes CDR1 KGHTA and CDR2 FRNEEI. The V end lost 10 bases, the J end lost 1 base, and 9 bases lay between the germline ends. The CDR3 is CANRGDQDTQYF. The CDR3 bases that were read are TGTGCCAACCGGGGGGACCAAGACACCCAGTAC.

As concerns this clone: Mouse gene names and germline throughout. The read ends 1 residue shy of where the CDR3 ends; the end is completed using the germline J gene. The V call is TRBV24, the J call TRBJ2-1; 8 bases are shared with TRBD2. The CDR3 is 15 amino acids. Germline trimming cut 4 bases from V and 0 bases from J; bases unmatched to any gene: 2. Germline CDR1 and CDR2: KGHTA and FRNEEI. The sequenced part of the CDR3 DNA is TGTGCCAGCAGTCCTGGGGGGAATAACTATGCTGAGCAGTTC. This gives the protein CASSPGGNNYAEQF. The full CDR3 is CASSPGGNNYAEQFF.

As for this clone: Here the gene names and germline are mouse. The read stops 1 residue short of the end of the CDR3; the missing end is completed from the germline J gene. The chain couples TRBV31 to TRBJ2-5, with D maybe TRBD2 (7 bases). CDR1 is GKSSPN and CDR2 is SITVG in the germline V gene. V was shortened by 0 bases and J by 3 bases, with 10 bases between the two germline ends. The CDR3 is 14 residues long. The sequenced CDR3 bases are TGTGCCTGGAGTCTAGGGGGGGGTCAAGACACCCAGTAC. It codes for CAWSLGGGQDTQY. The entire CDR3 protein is CAWSLGGGQDTQYF. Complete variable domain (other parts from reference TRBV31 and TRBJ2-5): AQTIHQWPVAEIKAVGSPLSLGCTIKGKSSPNLYWYWQATGGTLQQLFYSITVGQVESVVQLNLSASRPKDDQFILSTEKLLLSHSGFYLCAWSLGGGQDTQYFGPGTRLLVL.

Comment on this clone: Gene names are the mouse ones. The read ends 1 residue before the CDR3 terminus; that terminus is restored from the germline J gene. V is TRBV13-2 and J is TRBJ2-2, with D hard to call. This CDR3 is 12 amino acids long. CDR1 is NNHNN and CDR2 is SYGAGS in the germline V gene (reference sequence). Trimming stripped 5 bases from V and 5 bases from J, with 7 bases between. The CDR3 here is CASGGVTGQLYF. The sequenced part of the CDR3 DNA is TGTGCCAGCGGCGGGGTGACCGGGCAGCTCTAC.

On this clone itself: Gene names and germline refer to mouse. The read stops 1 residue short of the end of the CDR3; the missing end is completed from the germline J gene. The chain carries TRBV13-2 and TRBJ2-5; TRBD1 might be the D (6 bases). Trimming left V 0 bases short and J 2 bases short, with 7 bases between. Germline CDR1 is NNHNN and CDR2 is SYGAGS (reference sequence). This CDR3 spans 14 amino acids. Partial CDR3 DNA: TGTGCCAGCGGTGATGAGGGGGTCCAAGACACCCAGTAC. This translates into CASGDEGVQDTQY. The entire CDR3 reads CASGDEGVQDTQYF.

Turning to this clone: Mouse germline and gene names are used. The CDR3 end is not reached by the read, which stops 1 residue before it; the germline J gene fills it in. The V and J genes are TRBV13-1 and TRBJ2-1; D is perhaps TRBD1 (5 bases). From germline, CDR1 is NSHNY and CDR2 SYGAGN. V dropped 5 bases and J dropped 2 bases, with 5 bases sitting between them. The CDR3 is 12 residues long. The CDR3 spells CASRQDYAEQFF. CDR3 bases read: TGTGCCAGCAGACAGGACTATGCTGAGCAGTTC.

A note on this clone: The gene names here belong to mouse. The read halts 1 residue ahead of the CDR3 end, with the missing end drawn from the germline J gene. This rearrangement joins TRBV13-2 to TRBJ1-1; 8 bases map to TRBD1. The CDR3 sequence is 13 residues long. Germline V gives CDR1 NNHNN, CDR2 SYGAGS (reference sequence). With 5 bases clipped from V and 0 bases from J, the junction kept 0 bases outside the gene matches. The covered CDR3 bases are TGTGCCAGCGGACAGGGGGCAAACACAGAAGTCTTC. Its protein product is CASGQGANTEVF. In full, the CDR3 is CASGQGANTEVFF.

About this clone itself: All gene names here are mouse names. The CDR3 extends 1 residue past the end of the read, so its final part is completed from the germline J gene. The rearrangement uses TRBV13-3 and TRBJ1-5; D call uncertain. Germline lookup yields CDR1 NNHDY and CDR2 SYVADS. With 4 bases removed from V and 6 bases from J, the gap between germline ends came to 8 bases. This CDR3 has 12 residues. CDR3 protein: CASSLDRQAPLF. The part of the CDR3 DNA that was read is TGTGCCAGCAGTCTGGACCGCCAGGCTCCGCTT.

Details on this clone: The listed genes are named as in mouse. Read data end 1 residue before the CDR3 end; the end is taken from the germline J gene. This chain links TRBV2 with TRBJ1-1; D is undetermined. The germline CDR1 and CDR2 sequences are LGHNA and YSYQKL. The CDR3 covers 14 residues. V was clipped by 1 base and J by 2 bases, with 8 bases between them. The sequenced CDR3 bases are TGTGCCAGCAGCCAAGGAAACATTAACACAGAAGTCTTC. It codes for CASSQGNINTEVF. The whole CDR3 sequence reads CASSQGNINTEVFF.

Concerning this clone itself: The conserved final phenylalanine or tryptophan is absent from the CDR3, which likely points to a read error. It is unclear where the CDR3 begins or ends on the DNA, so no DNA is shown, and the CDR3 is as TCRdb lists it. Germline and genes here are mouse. CDR3 region: CASSCGHYLALTD. The chain couples TRBV22 to TRBJ2-6; the D call of TRBD1 is as the table states it, not checked on the DNA. TRBV22 is a pseudogene locus. TRBJ2-6 is given as a pseudogene. The CDR3 has 13 amino acids, counting both end residues.

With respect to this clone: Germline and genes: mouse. CDR3 bases read: TGTGCCAGCAGTGATGCCCTGGGATATGAACAGTAC. Translating gives CASSDALGYEQY. The entire CDR3 protein reads CASSDALGYEQYF. This chain joins TRBV13-1 and TRBJ2-7, with D maybe TRBD2 (5 bases). Read sequence stops 1 residue before the CDR3 end, and the germline J gene provides the missing end. The CDR3 length is 13 residues. Germline-derived CDR1 and CDR2 are NSHNY and SYGAGN. With 0 bases removed from V and 4 bases from J, the gap between germline ends came to 8 bases.

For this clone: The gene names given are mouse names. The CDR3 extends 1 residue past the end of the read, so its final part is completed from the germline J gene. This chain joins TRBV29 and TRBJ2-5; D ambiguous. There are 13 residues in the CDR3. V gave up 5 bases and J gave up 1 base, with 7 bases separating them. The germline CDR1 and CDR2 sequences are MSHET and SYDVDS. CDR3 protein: CASSKGDQDTQYF. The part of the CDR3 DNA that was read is TGTGCTAGCAGTAAGGGTGACCAAGACACCCAGTAC.

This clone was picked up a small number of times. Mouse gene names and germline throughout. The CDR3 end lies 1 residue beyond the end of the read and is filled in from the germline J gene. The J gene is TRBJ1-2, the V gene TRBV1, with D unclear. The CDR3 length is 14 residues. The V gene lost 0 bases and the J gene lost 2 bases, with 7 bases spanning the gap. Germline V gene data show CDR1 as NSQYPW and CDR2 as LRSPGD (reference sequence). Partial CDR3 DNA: TGCACCTGCAGTGCAGATCTCGCGAACTCCGACTACACC. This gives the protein CTCSADLANSDYT. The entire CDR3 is CTCSADLANSDYTF. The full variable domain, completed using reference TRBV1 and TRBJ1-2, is VTLLEQNPRWRLVPRGQAVNLRCILKNSQYPWMSWYQQDLQKQLQWLFTLRSPGDKEVKSLPGADYLATRVTDTELRLQVANMSQGRTLYCTCSADLANSDYTFGSGTRLLVI.

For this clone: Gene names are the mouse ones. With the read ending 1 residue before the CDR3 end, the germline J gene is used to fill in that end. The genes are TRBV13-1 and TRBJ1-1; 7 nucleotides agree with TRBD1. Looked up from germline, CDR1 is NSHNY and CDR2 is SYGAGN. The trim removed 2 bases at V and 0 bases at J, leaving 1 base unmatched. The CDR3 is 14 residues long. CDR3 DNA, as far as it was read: TGTGCCAGCAGTGAGGGGACAGCAAACACAGAAGTCTTC. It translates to CASSEGTANTEVF. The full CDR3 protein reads CASSEGTANTEVFF.

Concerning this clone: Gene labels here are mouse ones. The CDR3 DNA, read in part, is TGTGCCAGCAGCTCCCGGGGGCTGGAACAGTAC. This codes for CASSSRGLEQY. The entire CDR3 protein is CASSSRGLEQYF. The V and J genes are TRBV3 and TRBJ2-7, with D tentatively TRBD1 or TRBD2 (6 bases each). Sequencing ends 1 residue short of the CDR3 end; the germline J gene provides the rest. The V end lost 4 bases, the J end lost 7 bases, and 11 bases lay between the germline ends. This CDR3 is 12 amino acids long. Germline CDR1 SNHLY, CDR2 FYNGKV (reference sequence).

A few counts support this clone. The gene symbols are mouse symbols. The chain's CDR3 is CASSFRGNSDYTF. The DNA read from the CDR3 is TGTGCCAGCAGTTTCCGGGGAAACTCCGACTACACC. The rearrangement uses TRBV15 and TRBJ1-2; D is uncertain. The CDR3 end is not reached by the read, which stops 1 residue before it; the germline J gene fills it in. The CDR3 is made up of 13 amino acids. CDR1 is SGHND, CDR2 FRSKSL, per germline. V gave up 3 bases and J gave up 1 base, with 6 bases separating them.

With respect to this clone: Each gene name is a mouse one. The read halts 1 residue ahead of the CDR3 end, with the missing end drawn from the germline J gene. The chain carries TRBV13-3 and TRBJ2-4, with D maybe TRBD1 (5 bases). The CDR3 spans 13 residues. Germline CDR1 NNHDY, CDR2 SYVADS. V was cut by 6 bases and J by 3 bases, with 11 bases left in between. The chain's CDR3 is CASTDSRQNTLYF. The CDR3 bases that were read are TGTGCCAGCACAGACAGTCGGCAAAACACCTTGTAC. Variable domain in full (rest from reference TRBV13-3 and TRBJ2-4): EAAVTQSPRSKVAVTGGKVTLSCHQTNNHDYMYWYRQDTGHGLRLIHYSYVADSTEKGDIPDGYKASRPSQENFSLILELASLSQTAVYFCASTDSRQNTLYFGAGTRLSVL.

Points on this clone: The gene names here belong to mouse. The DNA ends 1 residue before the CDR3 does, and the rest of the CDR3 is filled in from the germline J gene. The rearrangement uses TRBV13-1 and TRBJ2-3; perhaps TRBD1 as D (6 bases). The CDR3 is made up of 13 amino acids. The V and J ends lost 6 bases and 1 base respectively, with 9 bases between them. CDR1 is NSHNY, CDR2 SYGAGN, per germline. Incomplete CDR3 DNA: TGTGCCAGCACGGCAGGGGGTGCAGAAACGCTGTAT. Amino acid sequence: CASTAGGAETLY. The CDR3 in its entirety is CASTAGGAETLYF.

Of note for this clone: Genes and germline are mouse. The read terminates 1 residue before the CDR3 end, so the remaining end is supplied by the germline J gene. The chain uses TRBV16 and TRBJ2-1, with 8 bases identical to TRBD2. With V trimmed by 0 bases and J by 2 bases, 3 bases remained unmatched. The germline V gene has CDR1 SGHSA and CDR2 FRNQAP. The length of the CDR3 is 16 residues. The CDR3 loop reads CASSLEGGGYYAEQFF. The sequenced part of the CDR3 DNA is TGTGCAAGCAGCTTAGAAGGGGGGGGCTACTATGCTGAGCAGTTC.

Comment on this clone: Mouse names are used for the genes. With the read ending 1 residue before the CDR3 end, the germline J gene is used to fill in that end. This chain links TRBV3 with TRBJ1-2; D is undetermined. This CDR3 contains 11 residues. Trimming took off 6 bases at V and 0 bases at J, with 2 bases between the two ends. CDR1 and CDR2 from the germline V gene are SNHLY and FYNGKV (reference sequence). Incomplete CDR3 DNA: TGTGCCAGCAGTCCAAACTCCGACTACACC. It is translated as CASSPNSDYT. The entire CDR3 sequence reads CASSPNSDYTF.

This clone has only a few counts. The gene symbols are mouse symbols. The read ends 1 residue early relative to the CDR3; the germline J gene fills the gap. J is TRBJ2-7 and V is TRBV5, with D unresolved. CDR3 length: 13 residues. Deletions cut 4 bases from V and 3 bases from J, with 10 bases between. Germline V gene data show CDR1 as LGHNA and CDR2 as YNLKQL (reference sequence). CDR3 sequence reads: CASSPPGFYEQYF. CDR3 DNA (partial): TGTGCCAGCAGCCCCCCGGGGTTCTATGAACAGTAC.

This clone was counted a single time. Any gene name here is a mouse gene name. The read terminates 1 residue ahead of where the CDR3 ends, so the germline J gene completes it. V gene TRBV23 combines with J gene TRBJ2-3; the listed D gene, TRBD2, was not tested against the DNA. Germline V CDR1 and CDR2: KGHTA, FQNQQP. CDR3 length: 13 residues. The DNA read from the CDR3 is TGCTCCAGCAGGGGACTGGGCGCAGAAACGCTGTAT. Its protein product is CSSRGLGAETLY. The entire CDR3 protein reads CSSRGLGAETLYF.

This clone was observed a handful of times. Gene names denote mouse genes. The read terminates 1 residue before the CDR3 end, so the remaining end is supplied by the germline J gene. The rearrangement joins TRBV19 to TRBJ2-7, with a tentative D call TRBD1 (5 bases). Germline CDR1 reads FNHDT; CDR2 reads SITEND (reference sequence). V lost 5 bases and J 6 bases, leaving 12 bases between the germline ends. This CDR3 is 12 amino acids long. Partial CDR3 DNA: TGTGCCAGCAGACCCAGGGAGGGTGAACAGTAC. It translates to CASRPREGEQY. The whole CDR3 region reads CASRPREGEQYF.

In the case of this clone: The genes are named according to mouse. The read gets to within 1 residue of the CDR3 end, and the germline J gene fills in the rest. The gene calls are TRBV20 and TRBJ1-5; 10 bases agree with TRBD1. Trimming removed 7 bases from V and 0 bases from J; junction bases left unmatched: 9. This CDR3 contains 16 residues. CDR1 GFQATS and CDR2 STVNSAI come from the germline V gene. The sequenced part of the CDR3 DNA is TGTGGTGTCGGGACAGGGGAAGGATATAACAACCAGGCTCCGCTT. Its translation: CGVGTGEGYNNQAPL. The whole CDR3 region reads CGVGTGEGYNNQAPLF.